The text below deals with one T cell receptor (beta chain). The CDR3 is 15 amino acids. The V end was cut by 5 bases, the J end by 2 bases, with 15 bases between. CDR1 and CDR2 from the germline V gene are SEHNR and FQNEAQ (reference sequence). This entry is derived from a study of blood T cell repertoires in COVID-19. Study-wide background: Acute and convalescent COVID-19 samples came from the United States, Italy and Spain. Sample material is recorded as cDNA or gDNA derived from T cells, B-cell-depleted T cells, or PBMCs.

Original data processing: Reference gene primer amplification in the assay estimated nucleated cell counts. TCRdb's table, derived via immunoSEQ multiplex PCR, lists solely in-frame clones and lacks some. The V and J calls and the clone size are those of that table, but D and trimming were determined from the DNA. This sample has 250,000 or so clones, with around four fifths found just once. The source material was peripheral blood. This sequence joins TRBV7-9 and TRBJ2-5; weak D call: TRBD1 (5 bases). This TCR came from a woman aged 55-70 years with active or convalescent COVID-19. CDR3 in amino acids: CASSGATELQETQYF. CDR3 coding DNA: TGTGCCAGCAGCGGCGCGACAGAACTTCAAGAGACCCAGTACTTC.